The rows below give T cell receptor beta chains drawn from one sample of a study of identical twins. TCRdb reprocessed the 5' RACE reads with MiXCR, giving one entry per CDR3 protein. The table lists 1.5 million to 2 million distinct CDR3 sequences, roughly a third of them singletons. The material sequenced was cord blood. Every receptor here comes from a newborn girl in good health. CDR3s include the opening cysteine and the closing phenylalanine or tryptophan. The D gene is left open where the match is weak. Not all rows give a size; the values are once, few, many and, for expanded clones, a class.

CDR3aa: CASILDPGTDTQYF
CDR3nt: TGCGCCAGCATACTAGATCCCGGCACAGATACGCAGTATTTT
abundance: few
j_gene: TRBJ2-3
d_gene: -
v_gene: TRBV5-1

CDR3aa: CASSMTSGGINEQYF
CDR3nt: TGTGCCAGCAGCATGACTAGCGGGGGGATCAATGAGCAGTACTTC
abundance: -
j_gene: TRBJ2-5
d_gene: TRBD2
v_gene: TRBV9

CDR3aa: CASSPFFTLGTDTQYF
CDR3nt: TGTGCCAGCAGCCCCTTCTTCACCCTGGGCACAGATACGCAGTATTTT
abundance: -
j_gene: TRBJ2-3
d_gene: -
v_gene: TRBV7-2

CDR3aa: CASSLAAETQFF
CDR3nt: TGTGCCAGCAGCTTAGCTGCAGAGACCCAGTTCTTC
abundance: -
j_gene: TRBJ2-1
d_gene: -
v_gene: TRBV7-2

CDR3aa: CASGLLLGEQFF
CDR3nt: TGTGCTAGTGGTTTGTTACTAGGTGAGCAGTTCTTC
abundance: few
j_gene: TRBJ2-1
d_gene: -
v_gene: TRBV12-5

CDR3aa: CASSQGEWRGAKNIQYF
CDR3nt: TGTGCCAGCAGCCAAGGGGAGTGGCGGGGGGCCAAAAACATTCAGTACTTC
abundance: -
j_gene: TRBJ2-4
d_gene: TRBD2
v_gene: TRBV11-2

CDR3aa: CSARHRGQYNEQFF
CDR3nt: TGCAGCGCAAGACACCGGGGCCAATACAATGAGCAGTTCTTC
abundance: few
j_gene: TRBJ2-1
d_gene: -
v_gene: TRBV29-1

CDR3aa: CASSPRSTTSYNEQYF
CDR3nt: TGTGCCAGCTCACCACGGTCGACCACCTCCTACAATGAGCAGTACTTC
abundance: -
j_gene: TRBJ2-7
d_gene: -
v_gene: TRBV18

CDR3aa: CASSLKLPDTQYF
CDR3nt: TGTGCCAGCAGTTTAAAGCTTCCGGATACGCAGTATTTT
abundance: few
j_gene: TRBJ2-3
d_gene: -
v_gene: TRBV28

CDR3aa: CASSYPHELGLAGGPTFREQFF
CDR3nt: TGTGCCAGCAGTTACCCCCACGAACTGGGACTAGCGGGGGGGCCGACATTTCGTGAGCAGTTCTTC
abundance: few
j_gene: TRBJ2-1
d_gene: TRBD2
v_gene: TRBV6-5

CDR3aa: CASSPLSLFTDTQYF
CDR3nt: TGTGCCAGCAGCCCTCTTTCACTATTCACAGATACGCAGTATTTT
abundance: few
j_gene: TRBJ2-3
d_gene: -
v_gene: TRBV7-2

CDR3aa: CASSEVWGYEQYF
CDR3nt: TGTGCCAGCAGCGAAGTTTGGGGCTACGAGCAGTACTTC
abundance: -
j_gene: TRBJ2-7
d_gene: -
v_gene: TRBV13

CDR3aa: CASSLGGFRQPQHF
CDR3nt: TGCGCCAGCAGCTTGGGCGGGTTTAGGCAGCCCCAGCATTTT
abundance: -
j_gene: TRBJ1-5
d_gene: -
v_gene: TRBV5-1

CDR3aa: CASSQDVGGGIYEQYF
CDR3nt: TGTGCCAGCAGCCAAGATGTGGGCGGGGGAATCTACGAGCAGTACTTC
abundance: -
j_gene: TRBJ2-7
d_gene: TRBD2
v_gene: TRBV4-2

CDR3aa: CASSSTSWEQYF
CDR3nt: TGTGCCAGCAGCTCGACTAGTTGGGAGCAGTATTTT
abundance: -
j_gene: TRBJ2-3
d_gene: -
v_gene: TRBV3-1

CDR3aa: CASSQGRQGRTGELFF
CDR3nt: TGTGCCAGCAGCCAAGGAAGACAGGGACGAACCGGGGAGCTGTTTTTT
abundance: few
j_gene: TRBJ2-2
d_gene: TRBD1
v_gene: TRBV3-1

CDR3aa: CASSPYPDTGELFF
CDR3nt: TGTGCCAGCAGCCCCTATCCGGACACCGGGGAGCTGTTTTTT
abundance: few
j_gene: TRBJ2-2
d_gene: -
v_gene: TRBV14

CDR3aa: CASSEGLGFTDTQYF
CDR3nt: TGCGCCAGCAGCGAGGGACTAGGGTTCACAGATACGCAGTATTTT
abundance: few
j_gene: TRBJ2-3
d_gene: TRBD2
v_gene: TRBV5-1

CDR3aa: CAISEGTGRTDTQYF
CDR3nt: TGTGCCATCAGTGAGGGGACAGGGCGCACAGATACGCAGTATTTT
abundance: -
j_gene: TRBJ2-3
d_gene: TRBD1
v_gene: TRBV10-3

CDR3aa: CASSLAFTSGGRGDTQYF
CDR3nt: TGTGCCAGCAGCTTAGCGTTTACTAGCGGGGGCAGGGGAGATACGCAGTATTTT
abundance: once
j_gene: TRBJ2-3
d_gene: TRBD2
v_gene: TRBV7-8

CDR3aa: CSVALPITTDTQYF
CDR3nt: TGCAGCGTTGCTCTACCCATAACGACAGATACGCAGTATTTT
abundance: many
j_gene: TRBJ2-3
d_gene: -
v_gene: TRBV29-1

CDR3aa: CSARATSGMDTQYF
CDR3nt: TGCAGTGCTAGAGCCACTAGCGGGATGGATACGCAGTATTTT
abundance: few
j_gene: TRBJ2-3
d_gene: TRBD2
v_gene: TRBV20-1

CDR3aa: CSVDPGTVETQYF
CDR3nt: TGCAGCGTTGACCCCGGGACAGTGGAGACCCAGTACTTC
abundance: -
j_gene: TRBJ2-5
d_gene: TRBD1
v_gene: TRBV29-1

CDR3aa: CASRRDLLDEQYF
CDR3nt: TGTGCCAGCAGGAGAGACCTCCTAGACGAGCAGTACTTC
abundance: few
j_gene: TRBJ2-7
d_gene: -
v_gene: TRBV2

CDR3aa: CASSVAPDLGEQYF
CDR3nt: TGTGCCAGCAGCGTAGCCCCAGATCTCGGGGAGCAGTACTTC
abundance: -
j_gene: TRBJ2-4
d_gene: -
v_gene: TRBV9

CDR3aa: CASSRPAYMETQYF
CDR3nt: TGTGCCAGCAGCCGGCCTGCCTATATGGAGACCCAGTACTTC
abundance: -
j_gene: TRBJ2-5
d_gene: -
v_gene: TRBV13

CDR3aa: CASSLETSGRIQYF
CDR3nt: TGTGCCAGCAGCCTGGAGACTAGCGGGCGGATCCAGTACTTC
abundance: few
j_gene: TRBJ2-5
d_gene: TRBD2
v_gene: TRBV7-2

CDR3aa: CASSQSGWNTEAFF
CDR3nt: TGTGCCAGCAGTCAATCCGGGTGGAACACTGAAGCTTTCTTT
abundance: few
j_gene: TRBJ1-1
d_gene: -
v_gene: TRBV6-2/TRBV6-3

CDR3aa: CASMGGGSRTEAFF
CDR3nt: TGTGCCAGCATGGGGGGGGGATCGAGAACTGAAGCTTTCTTT
abundance: -
j_gene: TRBJ1-1
d_gene: -
v_gene: TRBV28

CDR3aa: CASSLVGGGIYNEQYF
CDR3nt: TGTGCCAGCAGCCTGGTCGGCGGGGGGATATACAATGAGCAGTACTTC
abundance: -
j_gene: TRBJ2-4
d_gene: TRBD2
v_gene: TRBV9

CDR3aa: CASRRQGKGNTEAFF
CDR3nt: TGTGCCAGCAGAAGACAGGGTAAGGGGAACACTGAAGCTTTCTTT
abundance: few
j_gene: TRBJ1-1
d_gene: TRBD1
v_gene: TRBV3-1

CDR3aa: CASTSVGINYGYTF
CDR3nt: TGTGCCAGCACCTCCGTAGGAATTAACTATGGCTACACCTTC
abundance: few
j_gene: TRBJ1-2
d_gene: -
v_gene: TRBV12-3/TRBV12-4

CDR3aa: CASSEPFLAGGRLSSYNEQFF
CDR3nt: TGCGCCAGCAGTGAGCCCTTTCTAGCGGGGGGGAGATTGAGCTCCTACAATGAGCAGTTCTTC
abundance: few
j_gene: TRBJ2-1
d_gene: TRBD2
v_gene: TRBV10-1

CDR3aa: CATSESGSSYNEQFF
CDR3nt: TGTGCCACCAGTGAAAGCGGGAGCTCCTACAATGAGCAGTTCTTC
abundance: -
j_gene: TRBJ2-1
d_gene: TRBD2
v_gene: TRBV24-1

CDR3aa: CATSRGSPSGAYEQYF
CDR3nt: TGTGCCACCAGCAGAGGGTCTCCTAGCGGGGCCTACGAGCAGTACTTC
abundance: few
j_gene: TRBJ2-7
d_gene: TRBD2
v_gene: TRBV15

CDR3aa: CSASRALGGNQPQHF
CDR3nt: TGCAGTGCTAGCCGAGCCCTGGGAGGGAATCAGCCCCAGCATTTT
abundance: -
j_gene: TRBJ1-5
d_gene: -
v_gene: TRBV20-1

CDR3aa: CASSYHGIVRSQPQHF
CDR3nt: TGTGCCAGCAGTTATCACGGGATAGTTCGTAGTCAGCCCCAGCATTTT
abundance: -
j_gene: TRBJ1-5
d_gene: -
v_gene: TRBV6-2/TRBV6-3

CDR3aa: CASSPPLDRDRYNEQFF
CDR3nt: TGTGCCAGCTCACCACCCCTCGACAGGGACAGGTACAATGAGCAGTTCTTC
abundance: -
j_gene: TRBJ2-1
d_gene: TRBD1
v_gene: TRBV18

CDR3aa: CSARDFQGNEKLFF
CDR3nt: TGCAGTGCTAGAGATTTTCAGGGGAACGAAAAACTGTTTTTT
abundance: few
j_gene: TRBJ1-4
d_gene: -
v_gene: TRBV20-1

CDR3aa: CASSLGRLAGDEQFF
CDR3nt: TGTGCCAGCAGCTTAGGTCGGCTAGCGGGAGATGAGCAGTTCTTC
abundance: -
j_gene: TRBJ2-1
d_gene: TRBD2
v_gene: TRBV7-9

CDR3aa: CASSLAFGPYGYTF
CDR3nt: TGCGCCAGCAGCTTAGCCTTCGGACCGTATGGCTACACCTTC
abundance: few
j_gene: TRBJ1-2
d_gene: -
v_gene: TRBV5-1

CDR3aa: CSARDLGAGGYNEQYF
CDR3nt: TGCAGTGCTAGAGATTTAGGGGCGGGGGGCTACAATGAGCAGTACTTC
abundance: -
j_gene: TRBJ2-4
d_gene: TRBD2
v_gene: TRBV20-1